The T cell receptor beta chain under discussion was sequenced for a study of T-cell memory formation after mild COVID-19. In its sample, this clonotype was seen a few times. Antigen: not known. Broader study findings: Pre-infection memory harbored some responding clones, suggesting cross-reactive memory joined. Contracting CD4+ clones sat mainly in CM and EM; CD8+ in EMRA. A second wave of clones peaked on day 37, and their SARS-CoV-2 specificity went unconfirmed.

The CDR3 runs to 16 residues. The V gene lost 0 bases and the J gene lost 7 bases, with 15 bases spanning the gap. TCRdb reanalysed the 5' RACE reads using MiXCR and keeps one entry per CDR3 protein. The sample has about 360,000 distinct CDR3 sequences; approximately 14% are singletons. The receptor was isolated from a young man who had mild COVID-19 (a few samples of this study predate the infection). Cell type and time point are not known. Sequencing was performed on PBMCs or a T cell subset sorted from them (not recorded which). The chain recombines TRBV12-3 or TRBV12-4 with TRBJ2-2; perhaps TRBD2 as D (6 bases). CDR3 amino acids: CASSLARGAAGGELFF. The CDR3 coding sequence is TGTGCCAGCAGTTTAGCGCGAGGGGCAGCGGGCGGGGAGCTGTTTTTT.